This T cell receptor beta chain was sequenced for a study of T cell responses to AZD1222 COVID-19 vaccine. General study findings and limits: Clonal diversity may have been underestimated in mostly white British donors.

The protocol was immunoSEQ multiplex PCR, while the TCRdb copy is restricted to in-frame clones and leaves out a portion. The table shows some 74,000 clones, with almost 90% occurring only once. V lost 0 bases, J lost 3 bases, and 10 bases lay in between. This CDR3 has 15 amino acids. CDR1 and CDR2 from the germline V gene are SGDLS and YYNGEE. Regarding this clone: Its target is unknown.

The sequence derives from an adult who received the AZD1222 COVID-19 vaccine. The starting material was peripheral blood, obtained 28 days after the second AZD1222 dose. The chain joins TRBV9 to TRBJ2-1, with D perhaps matching TRBD2 (6 bases). The CDR3 sequence: CASSVAGVHYNEQFF. For the CDR3, the DNA is TGTGCCAGCAGCGTAGCGGGGGTCCACTACAATGAGCAGTTCTTC. The entire variable domain, with the rest obtained from reference TRBV9 and TRBJ2-1, is as follows: DSGVTQTPKHLITATGQRVTLRCSPRSGDLSVYWYQQSLDQGLQFLIQYYNGEERAKGNILERFSAQQFPDLHSELNLSSLELGDSALYFCASSVAGVHYNEQFFGPGTRLTVL.